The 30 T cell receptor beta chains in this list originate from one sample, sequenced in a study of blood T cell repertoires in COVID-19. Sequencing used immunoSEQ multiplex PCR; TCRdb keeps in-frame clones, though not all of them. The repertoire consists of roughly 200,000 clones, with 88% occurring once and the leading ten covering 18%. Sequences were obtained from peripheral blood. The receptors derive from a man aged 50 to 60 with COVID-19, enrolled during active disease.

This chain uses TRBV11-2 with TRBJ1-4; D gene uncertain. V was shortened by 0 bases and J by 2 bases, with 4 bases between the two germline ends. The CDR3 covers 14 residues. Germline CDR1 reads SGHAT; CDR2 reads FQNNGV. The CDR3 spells CASSLDGTNEKLFF. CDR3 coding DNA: TGTGCCAGCAGCTTAGACGGTACTAATGAAAAACTGTTTTTT.

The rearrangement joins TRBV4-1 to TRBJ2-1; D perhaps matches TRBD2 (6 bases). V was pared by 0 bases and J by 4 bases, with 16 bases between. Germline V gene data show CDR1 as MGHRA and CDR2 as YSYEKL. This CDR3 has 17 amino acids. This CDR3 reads CASSQEYYGRGYNEQFF. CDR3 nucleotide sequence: TGCGCCAGCAGCCAAGAATATTACGGGAGAGGGTACAATGAGCAGTTCTTC.

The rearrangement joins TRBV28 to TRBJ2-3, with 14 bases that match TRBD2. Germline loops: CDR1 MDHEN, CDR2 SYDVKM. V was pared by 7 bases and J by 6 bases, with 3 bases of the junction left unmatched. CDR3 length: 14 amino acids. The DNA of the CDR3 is TGTGCCAGCATGACTAGCGGGAGGGCCGATACGCAGTATTTT. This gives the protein CASMTSGRADTQYF.

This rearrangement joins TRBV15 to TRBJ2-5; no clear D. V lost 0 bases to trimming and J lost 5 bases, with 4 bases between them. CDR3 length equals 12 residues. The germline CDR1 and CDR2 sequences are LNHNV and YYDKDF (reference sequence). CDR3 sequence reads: CATSRDLETQYF. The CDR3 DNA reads TGTGCCACCAGCAGAGATCTCGAGACCCAGTACTTC.

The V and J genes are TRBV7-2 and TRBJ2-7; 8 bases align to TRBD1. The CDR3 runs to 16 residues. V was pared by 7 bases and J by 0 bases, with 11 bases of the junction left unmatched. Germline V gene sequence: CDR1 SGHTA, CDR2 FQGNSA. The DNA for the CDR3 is TGTGCCAGCACCCCAGGGGGCAGGGTGGGCTCCTACGAGCAGTACTTC. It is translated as CASTPGGRVGSYEQYF.

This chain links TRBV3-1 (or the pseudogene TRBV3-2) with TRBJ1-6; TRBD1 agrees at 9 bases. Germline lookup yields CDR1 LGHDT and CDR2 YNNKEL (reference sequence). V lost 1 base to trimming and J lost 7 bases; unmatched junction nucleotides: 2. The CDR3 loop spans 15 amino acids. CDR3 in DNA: TGTGCCAGCAGCCAAGTGGGGACAGGGAATTCACCCCTCCACTTT. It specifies CASSQVGTGNSPLHF.

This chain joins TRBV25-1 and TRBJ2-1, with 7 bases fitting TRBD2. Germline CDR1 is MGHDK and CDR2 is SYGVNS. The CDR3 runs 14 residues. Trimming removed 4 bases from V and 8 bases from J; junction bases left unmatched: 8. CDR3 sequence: CASSGSSGGDEQFF. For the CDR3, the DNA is TGTGCCAGCAGTGGTTCTAGCGGTGGCGATGAGCAGTTCTTC.

DNA of the CDR3: TGTGCCACCAGCAGGTCTGGACTAGCGGGAGATACCTACGAGCAGTACTTC. Translation: CATSRSGLAGDTYEQYF. The rearrangement joins TRBV15 to TRBJ2-7, with 13 bases aligning to TRBD2. Germline V gene sequence: CDR1 LNHNV, CDR2 YYDKDF (reference sequence). V shed 3 bases, J shed 2 bases, and the junction held 7 bases outside the gene matches. This CDR3 region has 17 residues. Complete variable domain (other parts from reference TRBV15 and TRBJ2-7): DAMVIQNPRYQVTQFGKPVTLSCSQTLNHNVMYWYQQKSSQAPKLLFHYYDKDFNNEADTPDNFQSRRPNTSFCFLDIRSPGLGDTAMYLCATSRSGLAGDTYEQYFGPGTRLTVT.

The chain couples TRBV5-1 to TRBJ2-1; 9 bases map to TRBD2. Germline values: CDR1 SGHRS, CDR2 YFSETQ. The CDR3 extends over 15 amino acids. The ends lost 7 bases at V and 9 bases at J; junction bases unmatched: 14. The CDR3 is CASRPRAGGPREQFF. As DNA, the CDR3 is TGCGCCAGCCGACCTAGGGCGGGAGGGCCGCGTGAGCAGTTCTTC.

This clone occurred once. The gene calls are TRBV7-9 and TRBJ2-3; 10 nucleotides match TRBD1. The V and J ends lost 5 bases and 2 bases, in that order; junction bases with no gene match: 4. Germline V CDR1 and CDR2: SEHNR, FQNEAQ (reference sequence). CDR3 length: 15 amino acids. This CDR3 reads CASSEGTGDTDTQYF. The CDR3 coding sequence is TGTGCCAGCAGCGAAGGGACAGGGGACACAGATACGCAGTATTTT.

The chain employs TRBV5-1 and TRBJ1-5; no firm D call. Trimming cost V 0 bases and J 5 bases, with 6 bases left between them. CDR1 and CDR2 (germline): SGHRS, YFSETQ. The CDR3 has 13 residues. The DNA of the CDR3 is TGCGCCAGCAGCTTGGTCCCAGATCAGCCCCAGCATTTT. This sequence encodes CASSLVPDQPQHF.

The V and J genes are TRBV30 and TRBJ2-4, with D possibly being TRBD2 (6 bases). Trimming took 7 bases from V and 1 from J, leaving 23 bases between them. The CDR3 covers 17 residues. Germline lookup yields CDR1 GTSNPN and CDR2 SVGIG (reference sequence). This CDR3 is CAFKPGWTIGAKNIQYF. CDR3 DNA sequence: TGTGCCTTTAAGCCAGGGTGGACTATCGGGGCCAAAAACATTCAGTACTTC.

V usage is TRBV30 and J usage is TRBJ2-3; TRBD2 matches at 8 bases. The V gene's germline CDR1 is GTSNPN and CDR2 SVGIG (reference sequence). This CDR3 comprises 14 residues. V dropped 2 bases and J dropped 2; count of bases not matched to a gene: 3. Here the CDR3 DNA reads TGTGCCTGGAGTCGGGGGGGGGACACAGATACGCAGTATTTT. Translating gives CAWSRGGDTDTQYF.

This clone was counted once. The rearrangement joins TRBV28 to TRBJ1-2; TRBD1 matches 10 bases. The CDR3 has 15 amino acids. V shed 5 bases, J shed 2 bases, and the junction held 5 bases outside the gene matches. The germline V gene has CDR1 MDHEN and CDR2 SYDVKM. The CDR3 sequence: CASSPGTGVNYGYTF. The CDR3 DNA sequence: TGTGCCAGCAGTCCCGGGACAGGGGTGAACTATGGCTACACCTTC.

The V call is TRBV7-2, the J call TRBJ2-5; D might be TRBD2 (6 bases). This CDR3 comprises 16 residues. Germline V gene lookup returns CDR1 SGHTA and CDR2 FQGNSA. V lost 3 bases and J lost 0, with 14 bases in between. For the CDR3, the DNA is TGTGCCAGCAGCTTCCGGCTGGGCGGGAACCAAGAGACCCAGTACTTC. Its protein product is CASSFRLGGNQETQYF. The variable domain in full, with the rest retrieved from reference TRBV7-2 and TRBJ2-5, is GAGVSQSPSNKVTEKGKDVELRCDPISGHTALYWYRQSLGQGLEFLIYFQGNSAPDKSGLPSDRFSAERTGGSVSTLTIQRTQQEDSAVYLCASSFRLGGNQETQYFGPGTRLLVL.

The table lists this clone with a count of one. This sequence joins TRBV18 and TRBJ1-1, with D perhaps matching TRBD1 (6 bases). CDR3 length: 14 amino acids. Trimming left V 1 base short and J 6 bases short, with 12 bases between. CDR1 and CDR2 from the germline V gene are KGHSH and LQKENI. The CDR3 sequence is CASSPRDNLSEAFF. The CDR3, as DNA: TGTGCCAGCTCACCACGGGACAACCTGTCTGAAGCTTTCTTT.

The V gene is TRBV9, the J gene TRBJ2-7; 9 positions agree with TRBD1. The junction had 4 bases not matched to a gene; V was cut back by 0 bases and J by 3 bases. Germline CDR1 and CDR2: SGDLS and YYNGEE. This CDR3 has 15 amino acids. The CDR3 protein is CASSVGQGVNYEQYF. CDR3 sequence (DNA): TGTGCCAGCAGCGTAGGACAGGGGGTTAACTACGAGCAGTACTTC. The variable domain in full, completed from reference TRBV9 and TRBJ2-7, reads DSGVTQTPKHLITATGQRVTLRCSPRSGDLSVYWYQQSLDQGLQFLIQYYNGEERAKGNILERFSAQQFPDLHSELNLSSLELGDSALYFCASSVGQGVNYEQYFGPGTRLTVT.

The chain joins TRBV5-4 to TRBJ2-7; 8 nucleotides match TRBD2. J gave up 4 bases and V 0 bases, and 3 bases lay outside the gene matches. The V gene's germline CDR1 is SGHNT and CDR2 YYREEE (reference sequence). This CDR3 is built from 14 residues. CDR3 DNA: TGTGCCAGCAGCTTGGGGACTAGCAGGTACGAGCAGTACTTC. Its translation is CASSLGTSRYEQYF. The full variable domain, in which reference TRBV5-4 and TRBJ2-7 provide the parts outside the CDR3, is ETGVTQSPTHLIKTRGQQVTLRCSSQSGHNTVSWYQQALGQGPQFIFQYYREEENGRGNFPPRFSGLQFPNYSSELNVNALELDDSALYLCASSLGTSRYEQYFGPGTRLTVT.

CDR3 loop: CAISDLDLSSYEQYF. For the CDR3, the DNA is TGTGCCATCAGTGATTTGGACTTGAGCTCCTACGAGCAGTACTTC. The gene calls are TRBV10-3 and TRBJ2-7, with D possibly TRBD2 on 5 matching bases. Germline V lookup: CDR1 ENHRY, CDR2 SYGVKD. The CDR3 consists of 15 residues. Trimming removed 3 bases from V and 0 bases from J, with 12 bases in between.

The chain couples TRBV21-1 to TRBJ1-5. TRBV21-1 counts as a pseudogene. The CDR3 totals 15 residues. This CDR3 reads CASSRGCYSNQPQHF. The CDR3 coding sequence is TGTGCCAGCAGCAGAGGGTGCTATAGCAATCAGCCCCAGCATTTT.

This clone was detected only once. CDR3 nucleotide sequence: TGTGCCAGCAGCTCGATGCTCACCGCCTTAGATGAAGCTTTCTTT. Its protein product is CASSSMLTALDEAFF. The gene calls are TRBV27 and TRBJ1-1; D is unresolved. The germline V gene encodes CDR1 MNHEY and CDR2 SMNVEV (reference sequence). Between the trimmed V and J ends, which lost 6 bases and 7 bases, there was a span of 21 bases. CDR3 length equals 15 residues.

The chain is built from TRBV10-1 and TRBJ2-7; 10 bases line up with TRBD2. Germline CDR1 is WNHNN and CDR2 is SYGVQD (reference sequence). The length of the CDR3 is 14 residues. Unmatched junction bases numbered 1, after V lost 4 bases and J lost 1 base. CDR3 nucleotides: TGCGCCAGCAGTGGGACTAGCGGATCCTACGAGCAGTACTTC. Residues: CASSGTSGSYEQYF.

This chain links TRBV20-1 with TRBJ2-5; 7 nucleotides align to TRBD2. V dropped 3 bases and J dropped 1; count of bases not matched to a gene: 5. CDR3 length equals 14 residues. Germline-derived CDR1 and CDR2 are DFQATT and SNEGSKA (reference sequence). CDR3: CSASRAGLQETQYF. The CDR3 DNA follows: TGCAGTGCTAGTCGAGCGGGGCTCCAAGAGACCCAGTACTTC.

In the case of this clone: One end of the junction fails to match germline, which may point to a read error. CDR3 loop: CVSSLLRGGPEETQYF. CDR3 coding DNA: TGTGTCAGCTCACTCCTTAGGGGGGGACCAGAAGAGACCCAGTACTTC. The rearrangement joins TRBV18 to TRBJ2-5; a possible D gene is TRBD2 (7 bases). Germline CDR1 reads KGHSH; CDR2 reads LQKENI. The CDR3 totals 16 residues.

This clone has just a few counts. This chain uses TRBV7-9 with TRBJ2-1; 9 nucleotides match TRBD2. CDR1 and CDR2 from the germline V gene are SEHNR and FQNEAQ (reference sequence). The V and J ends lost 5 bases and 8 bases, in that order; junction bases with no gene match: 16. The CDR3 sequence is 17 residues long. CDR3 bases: TGTGCCAGCAGCCCGCCCCTTTGGCGGGAGGGCCTCGATGAGCAGTTCTTC. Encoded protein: CASSPPLWREGLDEQFF.

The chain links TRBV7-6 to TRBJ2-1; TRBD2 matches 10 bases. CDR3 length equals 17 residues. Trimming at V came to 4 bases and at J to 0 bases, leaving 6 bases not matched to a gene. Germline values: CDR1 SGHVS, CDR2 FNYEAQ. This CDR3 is CASSSNSGRPSYNEQFF. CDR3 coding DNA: TGTGCCAGCAGCTCGAATAGCGGGAGGCCCTCCTACAATGAGCAGTTCTTC.

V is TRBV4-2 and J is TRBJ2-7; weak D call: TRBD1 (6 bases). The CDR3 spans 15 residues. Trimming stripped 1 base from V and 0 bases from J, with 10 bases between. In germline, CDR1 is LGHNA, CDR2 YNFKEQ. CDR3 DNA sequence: TGTGCCAGCAGCCAAGCACAGGGTAACTCCTACGAGCAGTACTTC. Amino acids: CASSQAQGNSYEQYF.

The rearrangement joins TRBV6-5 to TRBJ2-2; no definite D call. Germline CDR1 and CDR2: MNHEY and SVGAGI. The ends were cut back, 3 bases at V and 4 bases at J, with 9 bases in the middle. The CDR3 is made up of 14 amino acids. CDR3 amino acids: CASSYSQATGELFF. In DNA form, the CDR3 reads TGTGCCAGCAGTTATTCTCAAGCCACCGGGGAGCTGTTTTTT.

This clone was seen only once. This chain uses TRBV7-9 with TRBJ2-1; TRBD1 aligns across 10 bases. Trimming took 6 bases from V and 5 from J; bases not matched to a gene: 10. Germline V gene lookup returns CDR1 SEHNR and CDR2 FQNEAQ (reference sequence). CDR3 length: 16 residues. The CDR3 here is CASRAGGQGFHNEQFF. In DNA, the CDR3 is TGTGCCAGCAGGGCGGGGGGACAGGGGTTCCACAATGAGCAGTTCTTC.

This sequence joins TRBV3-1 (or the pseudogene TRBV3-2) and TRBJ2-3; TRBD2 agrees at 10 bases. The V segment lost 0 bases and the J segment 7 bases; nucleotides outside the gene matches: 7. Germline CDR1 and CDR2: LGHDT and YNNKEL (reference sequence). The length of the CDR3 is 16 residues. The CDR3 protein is CASSQDALAGSNTQYF. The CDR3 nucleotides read TGTGCCAGCAGCCAAGATGCACTAGCGGGAAGTAATACGCAGTATTTT.